This entry lists 16 T cell receptor beta chains sequenced from one sample in a study of cytomegalovirus exposure and HLA in healthy donors. Researchers ran the PCR with 60 Vbeta and 13 Jbeta primers. Some clones are missing from TCRdb's copy, which holds only in-frame ones; the method was immunoSEQ multiplex PCR. The sample consists of some 200,000 clones, 77% of them appearing once. The material sequenced was PBMCs. These receptors originate from a woman aged 55-70 years in good health and CMV-seropositive.

This clone was observed a handful of times. V gene TRBV5-1 combines with J gene TRBJ1-1; TRBD1 might be the D (5 bases). Germline loops: CDR1 SGHRS, CDR2 YFSETQ. The V end lost 0 bases, the J end lost 7 bases, and 13 bases lay between the germline ends. This CDR3 has 14 residues. Here the CDR3 reads CASSLAGRSREAFF. The CDR3 bases are TGCGCCAGCAGCTTGGCAGGGCGGTCTCGTGAAGCTTTCTTT.

This clone was recorded only once. V usage is TRBV5-1 and J usage is TRBJ2-7; 8 bases are a match to TRBD2. CDR1 and CDR2 (germline): SGHRS, YFSETQ. J was trimmed by 1 base and V by 4 bases; bases with no gene match: 10. The CDR3 is 16 residues long. This CDR3 reads CASSVGRAGGSYEQYF. CDR3 bases: TGCGCCAGCAGCGTAGGCAGGGCGGGGGGTTCCTACGAGCAGTACTTC.

V usage is TRBV15 and J usage is TRBJ1-1; D is possibly TRBD1 (6 bases). With 1 base removed from V and 8 bases from J, the gap between germline ends came to 11 bases. Germline values: CDR1 LNHNV, CDR2 YYDKDF (reference sequence). This CDR3 is built from 13 residues. The CDR3 protein is CATSRVYGQEAFF. CDR3 sequence (DNA): TGTGCCACCAGCAGAGTATATGGACAGGAAGCTTTCTTT.

The chain links TRBV27 to TRBJ1-1; D gene unclear. CDR1 MNHEY and CDR2 SMNVEV come from the germline V gene (reference sequence). The CDR3 extends over 15 amino acids. The V gene lost 0 bases and the J gene lost 5 bases, with 13 bases spanning the gap. The CDR3 loop is CASSLSVSARTEAFF. The CDR3 DNA reads TGTGCCAGCAGTTTATCAGTCTCCGCGAGGACTGAAGCTTTCTTT.

V usage is TRBV5-4 and J usage is TRBJ1-3; D is unclear. Germline CDR1 reads SGHNT; CDR2 reads YYREEE (reference sequence). Trimming stripped 1 base from V and 4 bases from J, with 6 bases between. The CDR3 contains 13 residues. The CDR3 bases are TGTGCCAGCAGCTTGCTTGGCGGAAACACCATATATTTT. Translating it yields CASSLLGGNTIYF.

This clone was seen a few times. The V and J genes are TRBV6-5 and TRBJ2-4; 9 bases fit TRBD1. The germline gives CDR1 MNHEY, CDR2 SVGAGI. The length of the CDR3 is 15 residues. J was trimmed by 4 bases and V by 7 bases; bases with no gene match: 8. The CDR3 DNA sequence: TGTGCCAGCATGCGGGACAGGGATTCAAAAAACATTCAGTACTTC. Its protein product is CASMRDRDSKNIQYF.

The gene calls are TRBV6-5 and TRBJ2-3; D not resolved. Germline lookup yields CDR1 MNHEY and CDR2 SVGAGI. This CDR3 region has 11 residues. Trimming took 6 bases from V and 6 from J, leaving 7 bases between them. CDR3 sequence (DNA): TGTGCCAGCAGGGAGAGGGATACGCAGTATTTT. Its translation: CASRERDTQYF.

Remarks on this clone: Different DNA sequences within this sample yield the same CDR3. The chain has TRBV10-3 and TRBJ2-7; 8 positions agree with TRBD1. J was trimmed by 2 bases and V by 4 bases; bases with no gene match: 7. The CDR3 is 15 residues long. The germline CDR1 and CDR2 sequences are ENHRY and SYGVKD. The DNA of the CDR3 is TGTGCCATCAGTGCCGGACAGGGTAATACCTACGAGCAGTACTTC. Protein: CAISAGQGNTYEQYF.

The chain combines TRBV5-1 with TRBJ1-4; 9 nucleotides line up with TRBD1. CDR3 size: 13 residues. Germline CDR1 SGHRS, CDR2 YFSETQ. V was pared by 3 bases and J by 8 bases, with 2 bases of the junction left unmatched. CDR3 nucleotide sequence: TGCGCCAGCAGCTGGACAGGGGAGGAAAAACTGTTTTTT. Protein sequence: CASSWTGEEKLFF.

This sequence joins TRBV11-2 and TRBJ2-5; D call uncertain. This CDR3 comprises 12 residues. Trimming removed 5 bases from V and 0 bases from J, with 4 bases in between. Per the germline V gene, CDR1 is SGHAT and CDR2 is FQNNGV. CDR3 in DNA: TGTGCCAGCAGCCTAAACCAAGAGACCCAGTACTTC. Translation gives CASSLNQETQYF. Supplemented by reference TRBV11-2 and TRBJ2-5, the full variable domain reads EAGVAQSPRYKIIEKRQSVAFWCNPISGHATLYWYQQILGQGPKLLIQFQNNGVVDDSQLPKDRFSAERLKGVDSTLKIQPAKLEDSAVYLCASSLNQETQYFGPGTRLLVL.

This clone was counted a single time. The rearrangement uses TRBV29-1 and TRBJ2-3, with D possibly matching TRBD2 (7 bases). Trimming took 1 base from V and 1 from J, leaving 15 bases between them. Germline V gene data show CDR1 as SQVTM and CDR2 as ANQGSEA. The CDR3 runs to 16 residues. This CDR3 reads CSVEGGGGRGTDTQYF. CDR3 in DNA: TGCAGCGTTGAAGGGGGAGGGGGTAGGGGCACAGATACGCAGTATTTT.

A few counts support this clone. The rearrangement uses TRBV9 and TRBJ2-2; 9 nucleotides match TRBD1. V dropped 4 bases and J dropped 5; count of bases not matched to a gene: 9. Germline values: CDR1 SGDLS, CDR2 YYNGEE. This CDR3 spans 16 amino acids. CDR3 in DNA: TGTGCCAGCAGCCGAGGGGGACAGGGAAATACCGGGGAGCTGTTTTTT. Protein: CASSRGGQGNTGELFF.

V and J are TRBV28 and TRBJ1-2; D may be TRBD1 (6 bases). The CDR3 covers 18 residues. Trimming pared 6 bases from V and 4 bases from J, leaving 27 bases between. From germline, CDR1 is MDHEN and CDR2 SYDVKM. This chain's CDR3 is CASSHTGARGALGYGYTF. For the CDR3, the DNA is TGTGCCAGCAGCCATACGGGGGCACGGGGGGCTCTCGGCTATGGCTACACCTTC.

The CDR3 DNA follows: TGCGCCAGCAGCTTCGACAGGGGGATTGGCAGTGAGCAGTTCTTC. This encodes CASSFDRGIGSEQFF. The V call is TRBV5-1, the J call TRBJ2-1; 9 positions match TRBD1. CDR1 is SGHRS and CDR2 is YFSETQ in the germline V gene. This CDR3 is 15 amino acids long. The ends lost 2 bases at V and 9 bases at J; junction bases unmatched: 9.

The rearrangement links TRBV7-2 to TRBJ2-3; possibly TRBD1 for D (6 bases). The V gene's germline CDR1 is SGHTA and CDR2 FQGNSA. The CDR3 is 14 amino acids. With 5 bases removed from V and 5 bases from J, the gap between germline ends came to 14 bases. The CDR3 spells CASSPRTAGDTQYF. The DNA for the CDR3 is TGTGCCAGCAGCCCACGGACAGCTGGAGATACGCAGTATTTT.

This clone was counted a few times. The rearrangement links TRBV18 to TRBJ2-7, with TRBD2 matching 7 bases. The CDR3 consists of 16 residues. Germline assignment: CDR1 KGHSH and CDR2 LQKENI. V shed 2 bases, J shed 5 bases, and the junction held 12 bases outside the gene matches. The CDR3 reads CASSPFEKRDRHEQYF. Written as DNA, the CDR3 is TGTGCCAGCTCACCATTTGAGAAGCGGGATCGACACGAGCAGTACTTC.